A single sample is the source of the 4 T cell receptor beta chains below, sequenced in a study of blood T cells in healthy people across ages. Primed by a sample-barcoded 5' primer and a J-beta primer mix, a second PCR proceeded for about 6 to 11 cycles. Using its own MiXCR run on the 5' RACE reads, TCRdb lists one record per CDR3 protein. The table has about 760,000 distinct CDR3 sequences, around 25% seen once. These data were also filed under a second study, of T cells of mothers and their children.

Sequencing was performed on blood. These receptors came from a boy between 5 and 17 years old in good health.

The gene calls are TRBV12-3 or TRBV12-4 and TRBJ2-4, with 9 nucleotides matching TRBD1. Losses at the gene ends were 5 bases for V and 5 bases for J; bases not matched to a gene: 7. The CDR3 has 15 amino acids. This chain's CDR3 is CASSVFRDRENIQYF. For the CDR3, the DNA is TGTGCCAGCAGTGTATTCCGGGACAGGGAAAACATTCAGTACTTC.

The chain combines TRBV4-3 with TRBJ2-3; no firm D call. Trimming took off 0 bases at V and 5 bases at J, with 6 bases between the two ends. This CDR3 is built from 13 residues. From germline, CDR1 is LGHNA and CDR2 YSLEER. DNA for the CDR3: TGCGCCAGCAGCCAAGATGGAGTAGATACGCAGTATTTT. The encoded protein is CASSQDGVDTQYF.

V and J are TRBV28 and TRBJ2-7, with TRBD1 matching 11 bases. Looked up from germline, CDR1 is MDHEN and CDR2 is SYDVKM. V lost 5 bases to trimming and J lost 3 bases; unmatched junction nucleotides: 9. This CDR3 is built from 16 residues. The CDR3 here is CASSDASGTGGYEQYF. The CDR3 DNA follows: TGTGCCAGCAGTGACGCCTCCGGGACAGGGGGCTACGAGCAGTACTTC. Based on the CDR3 plus reference TRBV28 and TRBJ2-7, the full variable domain is DVKVTQSSRYLVKRTGEKVFLECVQDMDHENMFWYRQDPGLGLRLIYFSYDVKMKEKGDIPEGYSVSREKKERFSLILESASTNQTSMYLCASSDASGTGGYEQYFGPGTRLTVT.

With respect to this clonotype: This clone may be a read error of a much larger clone one base away. A read error is likely, as this CDR3 ends without the conserved phenylalanine or tryptophan. CDR3 DNA sequence: TGTGCCAGCAGCCCCCGGCTCTACGAGCAGTACCTC. Protein sequence: CASSPRLYEQYL. The V and J genes are TRBV7-9 and TRBJ2-7, with no clear D. CDR3 length: 12 residues. Trimming cost V 5 bases and J 3 bases, with 8 bases left between them. Germline CDR1 is SEHNR and CDR2 is FQNEAQ (reference sequence).